The next 32 T cell receptor beta chains were all read from a single sample in a study of blood T cell repertoires in COVID-19. Sequencing was performed with immunoSEQ multiplex PCR; in TCRdb, only in-frame clones are kept and a portion is missing. The sample carries about 21,000 clones, roughly 85% recorded once. Input material: peripheral blood. These receptors originate from a human donor in a cohort sampled during active COVID-19.

Here the CDR3 DNA reads TGTGCCAGCAGCCCCGGAGCGGGGGGGCCTGTCGAGCAGTACTTC. Its protein is CASSPGAGGPVEQYF. This chain links TRBV7-2 with TRBJ2-7; 10 nucleotides align to TRBD2. Germline V gene lookup returns CDR1 SGHTA and CDR2 FQGNSA. Trimming took 5 bases from V and 6 from J; bases not matched to a gene: 10. This CDR3 is built from 15 residues.

The rearrangement links TRBV10-3 to TRBJ1-2; 8 bases line up with TRBD1. This CDR3 is built from 16 residues. CDR1 and CDR2 from the germline V gene are ENHRY and SYGVKD. Trimming cost V 3 bases and J 0 bases; bases outside gene matches: 6. CDR3 residues: CAISEPGQGANYGYTF. The CDR3 DNA reads as TGTGCCATCAGTGAACCCGGACAGGGAGCTAACTATGGCTACACCTTC.

The J gene is TRBJ2-3, the V gene TRBV6-5; 9 bases match TRBD2. The CDR3 totals 16 residues. Germline trimming cut 2 bases from V and 6 bases from J; bases unmatched to any gene: 9. Germline loops: CDR1 MNHEY, CDR2 SVGAGI. CDR3 sequence reads: CASSYGGSGGLDTQYF. CDR3 sequence (DNA): TGTGCCAGCAGTTACGGAGGAAGCGGGGGGTTGGATACGCAGTATTTT.

The J gene is TRBJ1-5, the V gene TRBV5-1; possibly TRBD1 for D (6 bases). Trimming removed 4 bases at V and 2 bases at J, with 10 bases between. Germline V lookup: CDR1 SGHRS, CDR2 YFSETQ. CDR3 length: 14 amino acids. CDR3 protein: CASSPSGGNQPQHF. CDR3 sequence (DNA): TGCGCCAGCAGCCCCTCAGGGGGCAATCAGCCCCAGCATTTT.

The V gene is TRBV7-2, the J gene TRBJ2-1, with 10 bases lining up with TRBD2. Trimming cost V 7 bases and J 2 bases; bases outside gene matches: 11. The V gene's germline CDR1 is SGHTA and CDR2 FQGNSA. CDR3 size: 17 residues. DNA for the CDR3: TGTGCCAGCACCCTAACTTCCGGGACTAGCGCCTACAATGAGCAGTTCTTC. Translated: CASTLTSGTSAYNEQFF.

Details on this clone: The same CDR3 is also encoded by other DNA sequences in this sample. The J gene is TRBJ1-1, the V gene TRBV18; TRBD1 might be the D (5 bases). CDR1 is KGHSH, CDR2 LQKENI, per germline. V lost 3 bases to trimming and J lost 1 base, with 9 bases between them. The length of the CDR3 is 14 residues. In DNA, the CDR3 is TGTGCCAGCTCACCCGCAGGGCGGAACACTGAAGCTTTCTTT. Translated, it gives CASSPAGRNTEAFF. Full variable domain (missing parts from reference TRBV18 and TRBJ1-1): NAGVMQNPRHLVRRRGQEARLRCSPMKGHSHVYWYRQLPEEGLKFMVYLQKENIIDESGMPKERFSAEFPKEGPSILRIQQVVRGDSAAYFCASSPAGRNTEAFFGQGTRLTVV.

This chain joins TRBV27 and TRBJ2-1, with D possibly being TRBD1 (6 bases). The CDR3 is 14 amino acids. V lost 5 bases, J lost 6 bases, and 14 bases lay in between. Germline CDR1 is MNHEY and CDR2 is SMNVEV (reference sequence). CDR3 amino acids: CASSPLSQGNEQFF. For the CDR3, the DNA is TGTGCCAGCAGTCCCCTCTCACAGGGCAATGAGCAGTTCTTC.

The chain employs TRBV6-9 and TRBJ1-2; D might be TRBD1 (5 bases). The CDR3 has 15 residues. The ends were cut back, 5 bases at V and 3 bases at J, with 16 bases in the middle. Germline V gene data show CDR1 as MNHGY and CDR2 as SVAAGI. CDR3 bases: TGTGCCAGCAGTAACAGGCTTGTAATTGACTATGGCTACACCTTC. This translates into CASSNRLVIDYGYTF.

This clone has more than one count but fewer than ten. The rearrangement uses TRBV6-2 or TRBV6-3 and TRBJ1-1; D unresolved. Germline CDR1 MNHEY, CDR2 SVGEGT. With 4 bases removed from V and 5 bases from J, the gap between germline ends came to 17 bases. The CDR3 is made up of 15 amino acids. CDR3 nucleotide sequence: TGTGCCAGCAGTTCGGTTGTGGGCGCAAGGACTGAAGCTTTCTTT. Translation gives CASSSVVGARTEAFF.

The CDR3: CASSLGQGNEKLFF. The CDR3 nucleotides read TGTGCCAGCAGCCTAGGACAGGGGAATGAAAAACTGTTTTTT. The V and J genes are TRBV4-2 and TRBJ1-4, with 9 positions matching TRBD1. The CDR3 is 14 amino acids. With 4 bases clipped from V and 5 bases from J, the junction kept 2 bases outside the gene matches. Germline CDR1 LGHNA, CDR2 YNFKEQ.

A few counts support this clone. This chain uses TRBV5-8 with TRBJ1-1, with D unclear. The length of the CDR3 is 15 residues. Per the germline V gene, CDR1 is SGHTS and CDR2 is YDEGEE. V was shortened by 0 bases and J by 3 bases, with 12 bases between the two germline ends. The chain's CDR3 is CASSLGDIGYTEAFF. The CDR3 DNA reads TGTGCCAGCAGCTTGGGTGATATCGGGTACACTGAAGCTTTCTTT.

The V call is TRBV11-3, the J call TRBJ1-5; D gene uncertain. The CDR3 loop spans 11 amino acids. The germline CDR1 and CDR2 sequences are SGHNT and YENEEA. Deletions cut 4 bases from V and 9 bases from J, with 7 bases between. CDR3 sequence reads: CASSYRGPQHF. The CDR3 DNA is TGTGCCAGCAGCTACCGAGGGCCCCAGCATTTT.

This clone has only a few counts. V usage is TRBV30 and J usage is TRBJ1-1; the D gene is possibly TRBD1 (5 bases). This CDR3 is 13 amino acids long. V shed 1 base and J shed 10 bases, with 16 bases lying between them. The germline V gene has CDR1 GTSNPN and CDR2 SVGIG (reference sequence). CDR3 DNA sequence: TGTGCCTGGAGTGAGGGACCCCCGGAGGGAGCTTTCTTT. This codes for CAWSEGPPEGAFF.

This clone was found once. V and J are TRBV30 and TRBJ1-1; D not certain. The CDR3 has 15 amino acids. Trimming left V 0 bases short and J 0 bases short, with 11 bases between. CDR1 is GTSNPN and CDR2 is SVGIG in the germline V gene (reference sequence). The CDR3 spells CAWSVGRRVNTEAFF. The CDR3 DNA follows: TGTGCCTGGAGTGTAGGGAGGCGTGTGAACACTGAAGCTTTCTTT. The variable domain in full, completed from reference TRBV30 and TRBJ1-1, reads SQTIHQWPATLVQPVGSPLSLECTVEGTSNPNLYWYRQAAGRGLQLLFYSVGIGQISSEVPQNLSASRPQDRQFILSSKKLLLSDSGFYLCAWSVGRRVNTEAFFGQGTRLTVV.

The CDR3, as DNA: TGTGCCACCAAGGACACCGACCCCCCTGGAAACACCATATATTTT. Residues: CATKDTDPPGNTIYF. The chain recombines TRBV19 with TRBJ1-3, with D possibly matching TRBD1 (5 bases). V was trimmed by 10 bases and J by 2 bases, leaving 18 bases between them. The V gene's germline CDR1 is LNHDA and CDR2 SQIVND (reference sequence). There are 15 residues in the CDR3.

This chain links TRBV2 with TRBJ1-1; D is unresolved. V was trimmed by 5 bases and J by 3 bases, leaving 13 bases between them. Germline lookup yields CDR1 SNHLY and CDR2 FYNNEI. The CDR3 is made up of 14 amino acids. The CDR3 DNA is TGTGCCAGCAGTTGGATGGAGGCCGACACTGAAGCTTTCTTT. Protein sequence: CASSWMEADTEAFF. Complete variable domain (other parts from reference TRBV2 and TRBJ1-1): EPEVTQTPSHQVTQMGQEVILRCVPISNHLYFYWYRQILGQKVEFLVSFYNNEISEKSEIFDDQFSVERPDGSNFTLKIRSTKLEDSAMYFCASSWMEADTEAFFGQGTRLTVV.

The table lists this clone with a few counts. The rearrangement joins TRBV2 to TRBJ2-1; possibly TRBD2 for D (5 bases). Germline-derived CDR1 and CDR2 are SNHLY and FYNNEI. This CDR3 region has 15 residues. V was trimmed by 6 bases and J by 7 bases, leaving 19 bases between them. Written as DNA, the CDR3 is TGTGCCAGCAGCAAGACGGGAACAAGGGAAAATGAGCAGTTCTTC. Translation gives CASSKTGTRENEQFF.

The V gene is TRBV6-2 or TRBV6-3, the J gene TRBJ2-3, with 7 bases matching TRBD2. Looked up from germline, CDR1 is MNHEY and CDR2 is SVGEGT. V was pared by 6 bases and J by 1 base, with 4 bases of the junction left unmatched. This CDR3 is built from 14 residues. This chain's CDR3 is CASRPSGRTDTQYF. In DNA, the CDR3 is TGTGCCAGCAGACCTAGCGGACGCACAGATACGCAGTATTTT.

The chain is built from TRBV4-1 and TRBJ2-5; 14 bases align to TRBD2. The CDR3 spans 16 residues. The junction had 3 bases not matched to a gene; V was cut back by 4 bases and J by 2 bases. CDR1 and CDR2 from the germline V gene are MGHRA and YSYEKL. The CDR3 loop reads CASSPRLAGGQETQYF. CDR3 sequence (DNA): TGCGCCAGCAGCCCCAGACTAGCGGGGGGGCAAGAGACCCAGTACTTC.

In this sample, this clone turned up a few times. The chain combines TRBV10-3 with TRBJ1-3; no reliable D call. Per the germline V gene, CDR1 is ENHRY and CDR2 is SYGVKD. CDR3 length equals 16 residues. V dropped 1 base and J dropped 1 base, with 11 bases sitting between them. CDR3 sequence reads: CAISELSFRSGNTIYF. The CDR3 coding sequence is TGTGCCATCAGTGAGTTGTCCTTTAGATCTGGAAACACCATATATTTT.

This rearrangement joins TRBV4-1 to TRBJ1-5; D is uncertain. The length of the CDR3 is 15 residues. V was shortened by 4 bases and J by 1 base, with 11 bases between the two germline ends. CDR1 and CDR2 from the germline V gene are MGHRA and YSYEKL. The CDR3 DNA reads as TGCGCCAGCAGCCCCACACAGATAAGCAATCAGCCCCAGCATTTT. Its translation is CASSPTQISNQPQHF.

In nucleotides, the CDR3 is TGTGCCAGTAGGGACTCGAGCTCCTATAATTCACCCCTCCACTTT. Its protein product is CASRDSSSYNSPLHF. The chain joins TRBV19 to TRBJ1-6, with D hard to call. Germline CDR1 and CDR2: LNHDA and SQIVND (reference sequence). CDR3 length: 15 residues. Trimming removed 6 bases from V and 0 bases from J, with 9 bases in between.

This chain links TRBV6-2 or TRBV6-3 with TRBJ1-2; D possibly corresponds to TRBD1 (6 bases). There are 15 residues in the CDR3. The germline CDR1 and CDR2 sequences are MNHEY and SVGEGT. Between the trimmed V and J ends, which lost 4 bases and 3 bases, there was a span of 15 bases. In nucleotides, the CDR3 is TGTGCCAGCAGTTTCCCGGGGGGCATCGACTATGGCTACACCTTC. Amino acid sequence: CASSFPGGIDYGYTF.

The chain couples TRBV5-6 to TRBJ2-1; TRBD2 agrees at 7 bases. There are 11 residues in the CDR3. Trimming removed 3 bases from V and 10 bases from J; junction bases left unmatched: 1. Germline CDR1 and CDR2: SGHDT and YYEEEE. The CDR3 spells CASSWGLEQFF. In DNA form, the CDR3 reads TGTGCCAGCAGCTGGGGACTAGAGCAGTTCTTC.

This sequence joins TRBV6-2 or TRBV6-3 and TRBJ1-2, with D tentatively TRBD1 (6 bases). Germline V gives CDR1 MNHEY, CDR2 SVGEGT. The V gene lost 2 bases and the J gene lost 0 bases, with 10 bases spanning the gap. This CDR3 is 15 amino acids long. CDR3 bases: TGTGCCAGCAGTTACCTTTCAGGGGCTAACTATGGCTACACCTTC. Residues: CASSYLSGANYGYTF.

This clone was seen a single time. This chain links TRBV19 with TRBJ2-7, with 9 bases fitting TRBD1. Germline-derived CDR1 and CDR2 are LNHDA and SQIVND (reference sequence). V trimming: 0 bases; J trimming: 0 bases; junction bases outside the gene matches: 3. The CDR3 covers 16 residues. The CDR3, as DNA: TGTGCCAGTAGTATAGATCCGGGACAGGGCTCCTACGAGCAGTACTTC. Translated: CASSIDPGQGSYEQYF.

This clone was seen a handful of times. This chain links TRBV2 with TRBJ1-2; maybe TRBD1 (6 bases). The germline gives CDR1 SNHLY, CDR2 FYNNEI. Trimming took 5 bases from V and 6 from J, leaving 10 bases between them. The CDR3 runs 12 residues. CDR3 coding DNA: TGTGCCAGCAGTATCAGGGGAGATGGCTACACCTTC. Amino acid sequence: CASSIRGDGYTF.

The rearrangement joins TRBV5-1 to TRBJ1-1, with D uncertain. The CDR3 contains 15 residues. The germline V gene has CDR1 SGHRS and CDR2 YFSETQ. V was shortened by 1 base and J by 7 bases, with 17 bases between the two germline ends. CDR3 DNA sequence: TGCGCCAGCAGCTTGCAACCGAGTTCGGGTGGTGAAGCTTTCTTT. Translation: CASSLQPSSGGEAFF.

V gene TRBV7-2 combines with J gene TRBJ2-6, with D perhaps TRBD2 (6 bases). The germline V gene has CDR1 SGHTA and CDR2 FQGNSA. Trimming removed 1 base at V and 0 bases at J, with 13 bases between. The CDR3 consists of 18 residues. The CDR3 spells CASSLVGGLSSGANVLTF. CDR3 DNA sequence: TGTGCCAGCAGCTTAGTTGGAGGGCTTAGCTCTGGGGCCAACGTCCTGACTTTC.

The chain links TRBV5-6 to TRBJ2-5; 7 bases align to TRBD2. This CDR3 comprises 13 residues. With 0 bases clipped from V and 5 bases from J, the junction kept 1 base outside the gene matches. Looked up from germline, CDR1 is SGHDT and CDR2 is YYEEEE. In DNA, the CDR3 is TGTGCCAGCAGCTTGGCGACTAGCGAGACCCAGTACTTC. It codes for CASSLATSETQYF.

The chain has TRBV11-3 and TRBJ2-1; TRBD2 agrees at 8 bases. CDR3 length: 18 amino acids. With 2 bases clipped from V and 9 bases from J, the junction kept 18 bases outside the gene matches. Germline values: CDR1 SGHNT, CDR2 YENEEA. The CDR3 DNA sequence: TGTGCCAGCAGCTTAAATGACTTGGGGACTAGTTCTATGGGTGAGCAGTTCTTC. It yields the protein CASSLNDLGTSSMGEQFF. Together with reference TRBV11-3 and TRBJ2-1, the CDR3 gives the full variable domain: EAGVVQSPRYKIIEKKQPVAFWCNPISGHNTLYWYLQNLGQGPELLIRYENEEAVDDSQLPKDRFSAERLKGVDSTLKIQPAELGDSAVYLCASSLNDLGTSSMGEQFFGPGTRLTVL.

CDR3 nucleotides: TGTGCCAGCTCCCCCCAGGGTATGAACACTGAAGCTTTCTTT. Protein sequence: CASSPQGMNTEAFF. This chain uses TRBV18 with TRBJ1-1; D is perhaps TRBD1 (5 bases). There are 14 residues in the CDR3. Between the trimmed V and J ends, which lost 6 bases and 0 bases, there was a span of 11 bases. Germline-derived CDR1 and CDR2 are KGHSH and LQKENI.